This TCR beta chain appears in the sequencing data of a study of CD4+ T cells in melanoma (dated by TCRdb to between 2021 and 2023). Concerning the study at large: The study investigated neoantigen-specific CD4+ T cells in human melanoma. General findings and caveats noted by the study authors: The report described a correlation between neoantigen-specific CD4+ T cells and the function of CD8+ T cells, macrophages and B cells. According to the report, neoantigen-specific CD4+ T cells in melanoma displayed diverse differentiation states.

As regards this clone: Its antigen specificity is not known. Base qualities are missing; no much larger clone stands one base away.

Library prep was done by the immunoSEQ multiplex PCR assay. TCRdb obtained this table from immuneACCESS and retained in-frame rearrangements with V and J assigned. These tables miss some clones; where compared with another copy, unresolved V genes account for less than half of the shortfall, and the remainder is unexplained. Here the sample has over 9,000 clones; around 66% occur a single time. Of the sample, about 8.9% is held by the ten largest clones. The CDR3 sequence holds 14 residues, the cysteine and phenylalanine included. Kept here is only the CDR3 DNA, which spans 42 bases and is read in frame from base 1. V sheds 4 bases and J sheds 10 bases, leaving 17 bases between their ends. Looking up the germline V gene yields CDR1 MNHNS and CDR2 SASEGT. The donors were melanoma patients.

The rearranged chain carries TRBV6-1 and TRBJ2-1, and perhaps TRBD1 as D gene, on 5 matching bases. The origin of this receptor is a human donor with melanoma. The specimen sequenced was cells from a culture (not recorded whether cultured in vitro). The CDR3 reads as follows: CASSGRSGYWEQFF. DNA sequence: TGTGCCAGCAGTGGTCGTTCAGGGTATTGGGAGCAGTTCTTC.